What follows is one T cell receptor (beta chain) and its context. The CDR3 has 14 amino acids. Between the trimmed V and J ends, which lost 0 bases and 3 bases, there was a span of 11 bases. The germline V gene has CDR1 SQVTM and CDR2 ANQGSEA. This sample is drawn from a study of blood T cell repertoires in COVID-19. At the level of the study: PBMCs, B-cell-depleted T cells, or T cells provided the cDNA or gDNA that made up the material.

Per the authors' pipeline: Quantification of nucleated cells was approximated via reference gene primer amplification. Assay: immunoSEQ multiplex PCR; the TCRdb copy retains only in-frame clones and omits some. The DNA gave D and trimming, while V, J and clone size come from that table. The table records about 280,000 clones, just under 90% of them present only once. Participant age was about 18 to 89 years, and participants resided in fewer than 30 US areas. Clinical histories supplied by participants themselves formed the basis of cohort assignment. Sample: PBMCs or T cells enriched from blood (not recorded which). The clonotype originates from a woman in her thirties with acute COVID-19. V gene TRBV29-1 combines with J gene TRBJ1-2, with D tentatively TRBD1 (5 bases). This CDR3 is CSVEEIREDYGYTF. The DNA for the CDR3 is TGCAGCGTTGAAGAAATCAGGGAGGACTATGGCTACACCTTC.